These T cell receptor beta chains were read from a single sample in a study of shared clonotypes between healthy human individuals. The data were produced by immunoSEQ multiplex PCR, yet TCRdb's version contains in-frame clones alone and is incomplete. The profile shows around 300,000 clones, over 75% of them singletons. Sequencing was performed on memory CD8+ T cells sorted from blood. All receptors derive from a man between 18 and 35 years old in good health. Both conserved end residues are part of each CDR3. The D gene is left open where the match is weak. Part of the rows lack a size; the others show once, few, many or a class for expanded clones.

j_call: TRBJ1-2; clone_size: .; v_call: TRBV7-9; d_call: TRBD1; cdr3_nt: TGTGCCAGCAGCTTAGCGGACAGGCTGGTTGGCTACACCTTC; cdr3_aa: CASSLADRLVGYTF
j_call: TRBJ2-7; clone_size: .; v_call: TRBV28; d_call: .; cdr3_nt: TGTGCCAGCAGTTTCTTCCAGGGAAGCGGCGAGCAGTACTTC; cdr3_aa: CASSFFQGSGEQYF
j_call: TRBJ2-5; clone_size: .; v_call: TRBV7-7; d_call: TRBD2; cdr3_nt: TGTGCTAGCAGCGTTCTTAGCGGGGGGCAAGAGACCCAGTACTTC; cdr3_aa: CASSVLSGGQETQYF
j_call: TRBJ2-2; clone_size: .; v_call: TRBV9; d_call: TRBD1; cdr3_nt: TGTGCCAGCAGCGTAGGCCCAGGGGGCAACACCGGGGAGCTGTTTTTT; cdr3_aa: CASSVGPGGNTGELFF
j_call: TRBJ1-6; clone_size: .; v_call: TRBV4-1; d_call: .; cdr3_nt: TGCGCCAGCAGCCAAGTCTTTAGGGTGCGGGTGTCACCCCTCCACTTT; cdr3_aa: CASSQVFRVRVSPLHF
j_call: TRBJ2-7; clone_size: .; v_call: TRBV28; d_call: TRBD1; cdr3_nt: TGTGCCAGCAGTTTAGGGACAGAAATCTCCTACGAGCAGTACTTC; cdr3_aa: CASSLGTEISYEQYF
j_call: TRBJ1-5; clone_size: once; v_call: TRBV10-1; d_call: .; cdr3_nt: TGCGCCAGCAGTGATGGACTAATACAGGGTCCAAATCAGCCCCAGCATTTT; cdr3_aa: CASSDGLIQGPNQPQHF
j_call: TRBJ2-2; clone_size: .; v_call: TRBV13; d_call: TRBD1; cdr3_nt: TGTGCCAGCAGCGTCCGACAGGGGGTTAACACCGGGGAGCTGTTTTTT; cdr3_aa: CASSVRQGVNTGELFF
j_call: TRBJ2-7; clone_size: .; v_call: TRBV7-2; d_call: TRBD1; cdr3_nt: TGTGCCAGCAGCCCCGGGACAGACTACGAGCAGTACTTC; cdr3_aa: CASSPGTDYEQYF
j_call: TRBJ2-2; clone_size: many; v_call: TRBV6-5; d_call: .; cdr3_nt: TGTGCCAGCAGTTTAGGGGTTGTTGTAAACACCGGGGAGCTGTTTTTT; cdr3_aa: CASSLGVVVNTGELFF
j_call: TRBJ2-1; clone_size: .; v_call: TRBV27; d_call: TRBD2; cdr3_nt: TGTGCCAGCAGCTTACTAGCGGGAGGTCCCAATGAGCAGTTCTTC; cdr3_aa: CASSLLAGGPNEQFF
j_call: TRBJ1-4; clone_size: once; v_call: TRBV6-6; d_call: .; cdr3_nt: TGTGCCAGCAGGCCCGATCTAAAAGGGAAAAATGAAAAACTGTTTTTT; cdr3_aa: CASRPDLKGKNEKLFF
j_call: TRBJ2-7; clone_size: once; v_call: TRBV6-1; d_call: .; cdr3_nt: TGTGCCAGCAGTGAAGCGCAGGGAAACGAGCAGTACTTC; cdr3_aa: CASSEAQGNEQYF
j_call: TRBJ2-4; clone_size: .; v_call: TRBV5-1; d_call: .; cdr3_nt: TGCGCCAGCAGCTTGGCCGGGGGTGACAAAAACATTCAGTACTTC; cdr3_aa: CASSLAGGDKNIQYF
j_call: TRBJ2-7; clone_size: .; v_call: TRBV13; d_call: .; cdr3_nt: TGTGCCAGCAGCTTAGAGTCGACCTACGAGCAGTACTTC; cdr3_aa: CASSLESTYEQYF
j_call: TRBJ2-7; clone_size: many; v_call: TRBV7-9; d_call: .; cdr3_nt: TGTGCCAGCAGCTTAGGGGTTAACGGGGACGAGCAGTACTTC; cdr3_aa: CASSLGVNGDEQYF
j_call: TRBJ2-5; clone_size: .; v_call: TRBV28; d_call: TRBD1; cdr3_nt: TGTGCCAGCAGTTTAGAGACAGGGACACGAGAGACCCAGTACTTC; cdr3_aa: CASSLETGTRETQYF
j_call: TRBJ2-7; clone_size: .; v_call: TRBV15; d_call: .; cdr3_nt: TGTGCCACCAGCGATGGAGGCGGGACCTACGAGCAGTACTTC; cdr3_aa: CATSDGGGTYEQYF
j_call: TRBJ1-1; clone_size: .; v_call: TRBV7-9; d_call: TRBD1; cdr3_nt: TGTGCCAGCAGCCCAACAGAAGACAGGGAGGAAGCTTTCTTT; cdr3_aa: CASSPTEDREEAFF
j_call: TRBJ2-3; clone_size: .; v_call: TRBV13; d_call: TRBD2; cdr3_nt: TGTGCCAGCAGCTTAGTGTCTAGCGGGGGCCCTAGCACAGATACGCAGTATTTT; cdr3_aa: CASSLVSSGGPSTDTQYF